Following are 27 T cell receptor beta chains from one sample sequenced in a study of post-analysis software for immune sequencing data. Study outcomes and limitations: Patients had higher frequencies than controls of roughly five TRBV segments, including TRBV5-6, TRBV5-1 and TRBV20-1.

Their specific antigens are unknown. Libraries were made from TCR beta cDNA, and they carried unique molecular identifiers. TCRdb used MiXCR to reprocess the PCR reads, holding one entry per CDR3 protein. This sample yields roughly 730,000 distinct CDR3 sequences, of which 25% to 30% are seen a single time; about 0.5% belongs to the top ten. The sequenced sample consisted of blood. The receptors shown here come from a girl aged 5-17 years with multiple sclerosis.

V gene TRBV20-1 combines with J gene TRBJ1-1; tentative D call: TRBD1 (6 bases). CDR1 and CDR2 (germline): DFQATT, SNEGSKA (reference sequence). The CDR3 totals 13 residues. Trimming shortened V by 6 bases and J by 5 bases, and 16 bases separated the two germline ends. CDR3 bases: TGCAGTGCCACTGAGAACAGGGATACTGAAGCTTTCTTT. Its protein product is CSATENRDTEAFF.

This clonotype was seen ten or more times. The V call is TRBV9, the J call TRBJ2-7, with D perhaps TRBD2 (5 bases). V was cut by 4 bases and J by 1 base, with 9 bases left in between. CDR3 length: 13 residues. Germline loops: CDR1 SGDLS, CDR2 YYNGEE. The CDR3 region has the DNA TGTGCCAGCAGCCCCCCGGGATCCTACGAGCAGTACTTC. Translated, it gives CASSPPGSYEQYF.

This clonotype appeared a single time. An end of the junction does not agree with germline; a read error may underlie this. V gene TRBV4-2 combines with J gene TRBJ2-7; D gene ambiguous. The CDR3 extends over 13 amino acids. Looked up from germline, CDR1 is LGHNA and CDR2 is YNFKEQ. The CDR3 DNA sequence: TGTACCAGCAGCCAAGGAAATGGTGTTAAGCAGTACTTC. Translating it yields CTSSQGNGVKQYF.

The chain recombines TRBV9 with TRBJ1-2, with 8 positions matching TRBD1. There are 15 residues in the CDR3. The V and J ends lost 6 bases and 8 bases, in that order; junction bases with no gene match: 15. CDR1 and CDR2 from the germline V gene are SGDLS and YYNGEE. The CDR3 protein is CASTLYGQGRSGYTF. As DNA, the CDR3 is TGTGCCAGCACCCTATACGGACAGGGCCGATCAGGCTACACCTTC. Based on the CDR3 plus reference TRBV9 and TRBJ1-2, the full variable domain is DSGVTQTPKHLITATGQRVTLRCSPRSGDLSVYWYQQSLDQGLQFLIQYYNGEERAKGNILERFSAQQFPDLHSELNLSSLELGDSALYFCASTLYGQGRSGYTFGSGTRLTVV.

This clonotype was counted only a few times. The genes are TRBV6-2 or TRBV6-3 and TRBJ1-2; D remains unclear. The CDR3 sequence is 15 residues long. V was clipped by 5 bases and J by 2 bases, with 15 bases between them. Germline V gene sequence: CDR1 MNHEY, CDR2 SVGEGT. CDR3 in DNA: TGTGCCAGCAGTCGCCCGCGGGGATTGAACTATGGCTACACCTTC. Translating it yields CASSRPRGLNYGYTF.

This clonotype showed up just a few times. The chain carries TRBV6-2 or TRBV6-3 and TRBJ2-3; a possible D gene is TRBD2 (6 bases). The germline V gene has CDR1 MNHEY and CDR2 SVGEGT. V was pared by 2 bases and J by 5 bases, with 11 bases between. This CDR3 spans 14 amino acids. The DNA of the CDR3 is TGTGCCAGCAGTTACGGGAGGAAGGAAGATACGCAGTATTTT. Its protein product is CASSYGRKEDTQYF.

The CDR3 DNA sequence: TGTGCCAGCAGCTTAGTTGGGAGGAGCTACGAGCAGTACGTC. It encodes CASSLVGRSYEQYV. V gene TRBV7-2 combines with J gene TRBJ2-7; D might be TRBD2 (6 bases). The V end was cut by 1 base, the J end by 3 bases, with 10 bases between. The CDR3 consists of 14 residues. Germline CDR1 SGHTA, CDR2 FQGNSA.

This clonotype has a handful of counts. The chain combines TRBV5-1 with TRBJ1-1; 7 bases agree with TRBD1. Germline V CDR1 and CDR2: SGHRS, YFSETQ. CDR3 size: 13 residues. J lost 8 bases, V lost 2 bases, and 6 bases had no gene match. The CDR3: CASSLNRGGEAFF. CDR3 bases: TGCGCCAGCAGCTTAAACAGGGGAGGGGAAGCTTTCTTT.

The V and J genes are TRBV11-2 and TRBJ2-7, with 13 bases identical to TRBD2. CDR3 length equals 17 residues. V was pared by 5 bases and J by 5 bases, with 12 bases of the junction left unmatched. CDR1 is SGHAT and CDR2 is FQNNGV in the germline V gene. The CDR3 loop reads CASSRGLAGVTPHEQYF. CDR3 DNA sequence: TGTGCCAGCAGCCGAGGACTAGCGGGAGTCACCCCCCACGAGCAGTACTTC.

This clonotype was counted a few times. The chain recombines TRBV3-1 with TRBJ2-5; D gene ambiguous. This CDR3 comprises 16 residues. The V gene lost 5 bases and the J gene lost 0 bases, with 16 bases spanning the gap. Germline-derived CDR1 and CDR2 are LGHDT and YNNKEL (reference sequence). This chain's CDR3 is CASSFPVSGYQETQYF. The CDR3 DNA reads TGTGCCAGCAGCTTCCCGGTTTCCGGCTACCAAGAGACCCAGTACTTC.

The CDR3 coding sequence is TGTGCCAGCAGCCAATCCCCTGAAAAACTGTTTTTT. This gives the protein CASSQSPEKLFF. The rearrangement uses TRBV13 and TRBJ1-4; D gene uncertain. V was clipped by 5 bases and J by 7 bases, with 8 bases between them. Germline CDR1 PRHDT, CDR2 FYEKMQ (reference sequence). There are 12 residues in the CDR3. Full variable domain (rest looked up from reference TRBV13 and TRBJ1-4): AAGVIQSPRHLIKEKRETATLKCYPIPRHDTVYWYQQGPGQDPQFLISFYEKMQSDKGSIPDRFSAQQFSDYHSELNMSSLELGDSALYFCASSQSPEKLFFGSGTQLSVL.

The chain links TRBV27 to TRBJ2-7; perhaps TRBD1 as D (5 bases). Germline CDR1 reads MNHEY; CDR2 reads SMNVEV (reference sequence). The CDR3 totals 14 residues. Trimming pared 5 bases from V and 2 bases from J, leaving 13 bases between. The DNA for the CDR3 is TGTGCCAGCAGTCGACACCAGGGTGCCTACGAGCAGTACTTC. It is translated as CASSRHQGAYEQYF.

This clonotype has more than one count but fewer than ten. The chain links TRBV4-3 to TRBJ2-3, with D perhaps being TRBD1 or TRBD2 (5 bases each). V lost 0 bases and J 5 bases, leaving 15 bases between the germline ends. This CDR3 contains 16 residues. In germline, CDR1 is LGHNA, CDR2 YSLEER. CDR3 in amino acids: CASSQDGAGAGDTQYF. The CDR3 DNA is TGCGCCAGCAGCCAAGATGGGGCCGGGGCGGGAGATACGCAGTATTTT.

The table lists this clonotype with many counts. CDR3 sequence (DNA): TGTGCCACCAGTGATCCCTCTAGGGGGACAGCCATCACAGATACGCAGTATTTT. Translated: CATSDPSRGTAITDTQYF. This chain joins TRBV24-1 and TRBJ2-3, with 7 bases aligning to TRBD1. The CDR3 has 18 amino acids. V gave up 3 bases and J gave up 2 bases; unmatched junction bases: 13. Germline-derived CDR1 and CDR2 are KGHDR and SFDVKD.

This chain joins TRBV7-9 and TRBJ2-5, with D possibly called TRBD1 or TRBD2 (5 bases each). The V gene's germline CDR1 is SEHNR and CDR2 FQNEAQ (reference sequence). The CDR3 is made up of 15 amino acids. The V gene lost 6 bases and the J gene lost 6 bases, with 20 bases spanning the gap. CDR3 in amino acids: CASRSAYGVGQTQYF. DNA for the CDR3: TGTGCCAGCAGGTCCGCTTACGGGGTGGGACAGACCCAGTACTTC.

V usage is TRBV27 and J usage is TRBJ1-6; D is unresolved. The CDR3 consists of 18 residues. CDR1 and CDR2 from the germline V gene are MNHEY and SMNVEV (reference sequence). V was trimmed by 3 bases and J by 2 bases, leaving 17 bases between them. As DNA, the CDR3 is TGTGCCAGCAGTTTCGATCCCTCGGAGGCAGCCTATAATTCACCCCTCCACTTT. Residues: CASSFDPSEAAYNSPLHF.

With regard to this clonotype: At one of its ends the junction is not consistent with the germline gene, which may arise from a read error. V gene TRBV7-9 combines with J gene TRBJ2-2; the D is unclear. CDR3 length: 14 amino acids. Germline V gives CDR1 SEHNR, CDR2 FQNEAQ (reference sequence). The CDR3: CASSPGLKDGELFF. As DNA, the CDR3 is TGCGCCAGCAGCCCGGGCCTGAAGGACGGGGAGCTGTTTTTT.

This clonotype was detected only a few times. The rearrangement uses TRBV20-1 and TRBJ1-2; 7 bases fit TRBD1. This CDR3 has 12 residues. Germline CDR1 DFQATT, CDR2 SNEGSKA (reference sequence). V was pared by 6 bases and J by 6 bases, with 7 bases of the junction left unmatched. The CDR3 here is CSAPATGNGYTF. The CDR3 nucleotides read TGCAGTGCGCCCGCGACAGGGAATGGCTACACCTTC.

The CDR3 DNA reads as TGTGCCAGCAGCCCACCGACAGGGACCGAGCAGTACTTC. It translates to CASSPPTGTEQYF. The chain combines TRBV7-9 with TRBJ2-7; 7 bases are shared with TRBD1. The germline gives CDR1 SEHNR, CDR2 FQNEAQ (reference sequence). The CDR3 totals 13 residues. The junction had 7 bases not matched to a gene; V was cut back by 5 bases and J by 6 bases. The full variable domain, rest sourced from reference TRBV7-9 and TRBJ2-7, is DTGVSQNPRHKITKRGQNVTFRCDPISEHNRLYWYRQTLGQGPEFLTYFQNEAQLEKSRLLSDRFSAERPKGSFSTLEIQRTEQGDSAMYLCASSPPTGTEQYFGPGTRLTVT.

This clonotype was found once. The V and J genes are TRBV3-1 and TRBJ1-1; TRBD1 matches at 12 bases. Germline-derived CDR1 and CDR2 are LGHDT and YNNKEL (reference sequence). The CDR3 is 16 residues long. V shed 3 bases, J shed 11 bases, and the junction held 13 bases outside the gene matches. DNA for the CDR3: TGTGCCAGCAGCCACGAGAGGGGCGGGACAGGGGGCCCGGCTTTCTTT. Encoded protein: CASSHERGGTGGPAFF.

This clonotype was seen just once. This chain joins TRBV10-3 and TRBJ2-4, with TRBD1 as a possible D gene (5 bases). The DNA end lines up better with TRBJ2-7; the J call may be wrong. The CDR3 length is 11 residues. Germline CDR1 ENHRY, CDR2 SYGVKD. The CDR3 protein is CATSRVGEQYF. CDR3 nucleotide sequence: TGTGCCACCAGCAGGGTCGGCGAGCAGTACTTC.

The chain uses TRBV27 and TRBJ2-7; 7 positions match TRBD2. This CDR3 is 15 amino acids long. V was clipped by 2 bases and J by 2 bases; unmatched bases: 6. Germline loops: CDR1 MNHEY, CDR2 SMNVEV (reference sequence). Here the CDR3 DNA reads TGTGCCAGCAGTTTACTCCGGGAGGCGACCTACGAGCAGTACTTC. It codes for CASSLLREATYEQYF.

This clonotype appeared a few times. This chain uses TRBV4-2 with TRBJ2-1; D is perhaps TRBD1 (6 bases). Trimming cost V 4 bases and J 8 bases, with 12 bases left between them. CDR1 is LGHNA, CDR2 YNFKEQ, per germline. The CDR3 consists of 13 residues. The CDR3 protein is CASSLVQGYEQFF. The CDR3 DNA sequence: TGTGCCAGCAGCCTGGTACAGGGATATGAGCAGTTCTTC.

The table lists this clonotype with a few counts. This chain joins TRBV5-1 and TRBJ2-1, with TRBD2 matching over 12 bases. This CDR3 comprises 16 residues. From germline, CDR1 is SGHRS and CDR2 YFSETQ. V shed 1 base and J 4 bases; nucleotides not matched to a gene: 3. CDR3 in DNA: TGCGCCAGCAGCTTGTATCTAGCGGGAGGGTACAATGAGCAGTTCTTC. It encodes CASSLYLAGGYNEQFF.

The chain uses TRBV6-2 or TRBV6-3 and TRBJ1-2, with 10 positions matching TRBD1. This CDR3 has 16 amino acids. V lost 2 bases to trimming and J lost 8 bases; unmatched junction nucleotides: 11. Germline V gene sequence: CDR1 MNHEY, CDR2 SVGEGT. For the CDR3, the DNA is TGTGCCAGCAGTTACCAGCTAATGACAGGGGGCCACGGCTACACCTTC. Encoded protein: CASSYQLMTGGHGYTF.

The chain couples TRBV7-2 to TRBJ1-2, with no clear D. The V end was cut by 1 base, the J end by 4 bases, with 7 bases between. Germline V gene lookup returns CDR1 SGHTA and CDR2 FQGNSA. CDR3 length: 13 amino acids. The CDR3 nucleotides read TGTGCCAGCAGCTTAGTCAGCTTCTATGGCTACACCTTC. This translates into CASSLVSFYGYTF. Using reference TRBV7-2 and TRBJ1-2 for the parts outside the CDR3, the full variable domain is GAGVSQSPSNKVTEKGKDVELRCDPISGHTALYWYRQSLGQGLEFLIYFQGNSAPDKSGLPSDRFSAERTGGSVSTLTIQRTQQEDSAVYLCASSLVSFYGYTFGSGTRLTVV.

CDR3 DNA sequence: TGCGCCAGCAGCTCCTGGCCCCTAGCGGGGGGCCCCAATGAGCAGTTCTTC. Protein sequence: CASSSWPLAGGPNEQFF. This chain links TRBV5-1 with TRBJ2-1, with TRBD2 matching over 11 bases. After removal of 3 bases from V and 6 bases from J, the junction contained 11 bases not matched to a gene. The CDR3 extends over 17 amino acids. The germline gives CDR1 SGHRS, CDR2 YFSETQ.